This T cell receptor beta chain was sequenced for a study of preoperative IRX-2 immunotherapy in early breast cancer. CDR1 and CDR2 from the germline V gene are MNHGY and SAAAGT. The CDR3 extends over 15 amino acids. V was shortened by 6 bases and J by 3 bases, with 17 bases between the two germline ends. Treatment given: preoperative locoregional IRX-2 cytokine immunotherapy. Patients received preoperative, locoregional IRX-2 cytokine immunotherapy in a phase Ib study. The table lists this clone with a few counts. Clones were read by immunoSEQ multiplex PCR, and TCRdb kept only the in-frame ones, dropping some. The repertoire includes about 45,000 clones, 70% to 85% of them detected once, and roughly 1.2% sits in the top ten.

The chain carries TRBV6-8 and TRBJ1-1; no clear D. This material consisted of tumor tissue, taken after IRX-2 immunotherapy. The clonotype comes from a human donor with breast cancer. CDR3 DNA: TGTGCCAGCAGCCGATCCGATGGGCCCCACACTGAAGCTTTCTTT. Its translation is CASSRSDGPHTEAFF.